These 25 T cell receptor beta chains were sequenced from one sample in a study of cytomegalovirus exposure and HLA in healthy donors. The PCR ran on 60 Vbeta and 13 Jbeta primers. The table came from immunoSEQ multiplex PCR; TCRdb's copy has only in-frame clones and leaves some out. The sample yields around 150,000 clones, roughly four fifths seen once. The sample was PBMCs. Receptors originate from a man between 18 and 35 years old in good health and CMV-seronegative.

A remark on this clone: The junction differs from germline at one of its ends, possibly a read error. The CDR3 sequence: CASSRGPGTTIYF. The CDR3 DNA reads as TGCGCCAGCAGCCGAGGCCCGGGAACCACCATATATTTT. J is TRBJ1-3 and V is TRBV5-1, with unresolved D. This CDR3 has 13 amino acids. Germline CDR1 reads SGHRS; CDR2 reads YFSETQ.

The sample holds a few counts of this clone. This chain links TRBV7-2 with TRBJ2-1, with 7 bases matching TRBD1. This CDR3 contains 13 residues. J gave up 9 bases and V 5 bases, and 7 bases lay outside the gene matches. Germline V gene lookup returns CDR1 SGHTA and CDR2 FQGNSA. Here the CDR3 reads CASSPLTGIEQFF. In nucleotides, the CDR3 is TGTGCCAGCAGCCCACTGACAGGGATTGAGCAGTTCTTC.

The rearrangement uses TRBV2 and TRBJ2-7; 9 nucleotides line up with TRBD2. This CDR3 region has 12 residues. Germline CDR1 and CDR2: SNHLY and FYNNEI. Unmatched junction bases numbered 4, after V lost 7 bases and J lost 6 bases. CDR3 DNA sequence: TGTGCCAGCACTCCTAGCGGGGTCGAGCAGTACTTC. Encoded protein: CASTPSGVEQYF.

The chain is built from TRBV30 and TRBJ2-1, with 14 bases identical to TRBD2. Germline CDR1 reads GTSNPN; CDR2 reads SVGIG (reference sequence). The V segment lost 5 bases and the J segment 9 bases; nucleotides outside the gene matches: 3. The CDR3 runs 13 residues. This CDR3 is CAWAGLAGVEQFF. The CDR3 DNA is TGTGCCTGGGCGGGACTAGCGGGAGTTGAGCAGTTCTTC.

This sequence joins TRBV6-1 and TRBJ2-2; 11 bases agree with TRBD1. V was pared by 11 bases and J by 5 bases, with 7 bases of the junction left unmatched. The germline V gene encodes CDR1 MNHNS and CDR2 SASEGT. There are 14 residues in the CDR3. The CDR3 DNA sequence: TGTGCCGGATTAGGGACAGGGGGGACCGGGGAGCTGTTTTTT. Translation gives CAGLGTGGTGELFF.

The chain recombines TRBV5-5 with TRBJ2-7; TRBD1 agrees at 8 bases. V trimming: 5 bases; J trimming: 5 bases; junction bases outside the gene matches: 9. The CDR3 consists of 14 residues. The germline V gene has CDR1 SGHKS and CDR2 YYEKEE (reference sequence). CDR3 sequence reads: CASSSGQGRDEQYF. CDR3 bases: TGTGCCAGCAGTTCTGGACAGGGTCGGGACGAGCAGTACTTC.

The chain employs TRBV2 and TRBJ1-5; 8 bases fit TRBD1. V was pared by 6 bases and J by 0 bases, with 13 bases of the junction left unmatched. The CDR3 is made up of 18 amino acids. Germline-derived CDR1 and CDR2 are SNHLY and FYNNEI. In DNA form, the CDR3 reads TGTGCCAGCAGCTCCGAGGGACAGGCTCTTTATAGCAATCAGCCCCAGCATTTT. Amino acids: CASSSEGQALYSNQPQHF.

The CDR3 reads CASSVAGRAEAFF. CDR3 DNA: TGTGCCAGCAGCGTAGCTGGGAGGGCTGAAGCTTTCTTT. The rearrangement joins TRBV9 to TRBJ1-1; D call uncertain. Looked up from germline, CDR1 is SGDLS and CDR2 is YYNGEE. V was shortened by 0 bases and J by 6 bases, with 9 bases between the two germline ends. This CDR3 spans 13 amino acids.

The V gene is TRBV7-7, the J gene TRBJ2-5, with TRBD2 matching 8 bases. The CDR3 has 15 amino acids. V dropped 5 bases and J dropped 1; count of bases not matched to a gene: 6. Germline V lookup: CDR1 SSHAT, CDR2 FNYEAQ (reference sequence). CDR3 coding DNA: TGTGCCAGCAGCATCGGGAGGGCCGGCCAAGAGACCCAGTACTTC. This encodes CASSIGRAGQETQYF.

This clone was counted only a few times. The chain is built from TRBV19 and TRBJ1-2; the D gene is possibly TRBD1 (5 bases). The CDR3 is 12 residues long. Germline V gene sequence: CDR1 LNHDA, CDR2 SQIVND (reference sequence). Trimming removed 5 bases from V and 6 bases from J, with 10 bases in between. CDR3 DNA: TGTGCCAGTAGTCGCCAGGGAAATGGCTACACCTTC. Protein sequence: CASSRQGNGYTF.

This clone was counted between two and nine times. The chain employs TRBV28 and TRBJ2-7, with D perhaps matching TRBD2 (5 bases). The V gene lost 11 bases and the J gene lost 0 bases, with 11 bases spanning the gap. The CDR3 has 12 residues. Germline values: CDR1 MDHEN, CDR2 SYDVKM. The CDR3 DNA sequence: TGTGCCTCGGGTGAGGGCTCCTACGAGCAGTACTTC. This translates into CASGEGSYEQYF.

In this sample, this clone turned up a few times. V usage is TRBV4-3 and J usage is TRBJ2-1, with 10 bases identical to TRBD2. Germline CDR1 is LGHNA and CDR2 is YSLEER. The CDR3 is 15 amino acids. With 4 bases clipped from V and 7 bases from J, the junction kept 7 bases outside the gene matches. CDR3 in amino acids: CASSRQREGGNEQFF. The CDR3 nucleotides read TGCGCCAGCAGCCGACAGCGGGAGGGGGGGAATGAGCAGTTCTTC.

This chain joins TRBV6-5 and TRBJ2-7; TRBD2 agrees at 7 bases. The germline V gene has CDR1 MNHEY and CDR2 SVGAGI. Germline trimming cut 7 bases from V and 6 bases from J; bases unmatched to any gene: 9. CDR3 size: 13 residues. The CDR3 protein is CASTLGLDTEQYF. The CDR3 DNA sequence: TGTGCCAGCACCCTCGGACTAGATACCGAGCAGTACTTC.

The chain couples TRBV27 to TRBJ2-3, with 15 bases aligning to TRBD2. Germline trimming cut 6 bases from V and 5 bases from J; bases unmatched to any gene: 12. CDR3 length equals 18 residues. Per the germline V gene, CDR1 is MNHEY and CDR2 is SMNVEV (reference sequence). The chain's CDR3 is CASSPPGLAGGPGDTQYF. In DNA, the CDR3 is TGTGCCAGCAGCCCGCCCGGACTAGCGGGAGGGCCAGGAGATACGCAGTATTTT.

The rearrangement links TRBV11-2 to TRBJ1-1, with 8 bases lining up with TRBD1. The CDR3 is made up of 20 amino acids. The V gene end was trimmed by 0 bases and the J gene end by 0 bases; junction bases not matched to a gene: 15. CDR1 SGHAT and CDR2 FQNNGV come from the germline V gene. This CDR3 reads CASSLEGRLPPTGVNTEAFF. In nucleotides, the CDR3 is TGTGCCAGCAGCTTAGAAGGTCGCCTCCCGCCGACAGGGGTGAACACTGAAGCTTTCTTT.

This clone showed up just a few times. The chain uses TRBV10-3 and TRBJ1-2; 10 bases fit TRBD1. CDR3 length equals 12 residues. V lost 8 bases, J lost 6 bases, and 3 bases stayed unmatched. CDR1 is ENHRY and CDR2 is SYGVKD in the germline V gene. In nucleotides, the CDR3 is TGTGCCATCGACGGGACAGGGGATGGCTACACCTTC. This codes for CAIDGTGDGYTF.

V usage is TRBV4-3 and J usage is TRBJ2-1; tentatively, D is TRBD2 (6 bases). The CDR3 loop spans 14 amino acids. Looked up from germline, CDR1 is LGHNA and CDR2 is YSLEER. Deletions cut 2 bases from V and 7 bases from J, with 12 bases between. CDR3 DNA sequence: TGCGCCAGCAGCCAAAACCCGGAGGGAAATGAGCAGTTCTTC. Translating it yields CASSQNPEGNEQFF.

This rearrangement joins TRBV6-4 to TRBJ2-7, with TRBD2 identical over 9 bases. CDR3 size: 15 residues. V was pared by 10 bases and J by 3 bases, with 13 bases of the junction left unmatched. Per germline, CDR1 MRHNA and CDR2 SNTAGT. Here the CDR3 reads CATTPPGTSFYEQYF. The CDR3 coding sequence is TGTGCCACCACCCCCCCCGGGACTAGCTTCTACGAGCAGTACTTC.

J is TRBJ1-5 and V is TRBV28, with TRBD1 matching 11 bases. CDR3 size: 15 residues. V was pared by 4 bases and J by 6 bases, with 5 bases of the junction left unmatched. Germline V lookup: CDR1 MDHEN, CDR2 SYDVKM. The CDR3 nucleotides are TGTGCCAGCAGTTCCGGACAGGGGGCGGTTCAGCCCCAGCATTTT. This gives the protein CASSSGQGAVQPQHF.

There are a few counts of this clone. V gene TRBV7-2 combines with J gene TRBJ2-1; TRBD1 agrees at 9 bases. Germline-derived CDR1 and CDR2 are SGHTA and FQGNSA. V trimming: 5 bases; J trimming: 7 bases; junction bases outside the gene matches: 9. CDR3 size: 15 residues. The CDR3 loop reads CASSLTGQGWNEQFF. As DNA, the CDR3 is TGTGCCAGCAGCCTTACTGGACAGGGGTGGAATGAGCAGTTCTTC.

The chain uses TRBV20-1 and TRBJ1-2; D is uncertain. Germline V gene data show CDR1 as DFQATT and CDR2 as SNEGSKA (reference sequence). This CDR3 contains 11 residues. Trimming took off 2 bases at V and 3 bases at J, with 4 bases between the two ends. The CDR3 protein is CSARTDYGYTF. CDR3 nucleotides: TGCAGTGCTAGAACAGACTATGGCTACACCTTC.

Concerning this clone: One end of the junction fails to match germline, which may point to a read error. The rearrangement links TRBV5-4 to TRBJ1-2; the D gene is possibly TRBD1 (6 bases). Germline V gives CDR1 SGHNT, CDR2 YYREEE (reference sequence). CDR3 length: 14 amino acids. The CDR3 here is CASSPGTTFYGYTF. CDR3 nucleotide sequence: TGCGCCAGCAGCCCAGGGACAACCTTCTATGGCTACACCTTC.

The V and J genes are TRBV9 and TRBJ1-2; a possible D gene is TRBD1 (5 bases). The germline V gene encodes CDR1 SGDLS and CDR2 YYNGEE. Trimming removed 4 bases from V and 1 base from J, with 14 bases in between. This CDR3 spans 15 amino acids. CDR3 sequence: CASSYQGARNYGYTF. Written as DNA, the CDR3 is TGTGCCAGCAGCTATCAGGGTGCCCGTAACTATGGCTACACCTTC.

The rearrangement uses TRBV2 and TRBJ2-7; 14 positions agree with TRBD2. The length of the CDR3 is 14 residues. Trimming cost V 8 bases and J 6 bases; bases outside gene matches: 6. CDR1 is SNHLY and CDR2 is FYNNEI in the germline V gene. CDR3 sequence: CASGGLAGDFEQYF. The CDR3 DNA reads as TGTGCCAGCGGGGGACTAGCGGGAGATTTCGAGCAGTACTTC.

J is TRBJ2-7 and V is TRBV19; 9 bases align to TRBD1. Losses at the gene ends were 6 bases for V and 1 base for J; bases not matched to a gene: 4. CDR3 size: 14 residues. From germline, CDR1 is LNHDA and CDR2 SQIVND (reference sequence). CDR3 loop: CASSIGQGSYEQYF. The CDR3 bases are TGTGCCAGTAGCATCGGACAGGGGTCCTACGAGCAGTACTTC. Full variable domain (missing parts from reference TRBV19 and TRBJ2-7): DGGITQSPKYLFRKEGQNVTLSCEQNLNHDAMYWYRQDPGQGLRLIYYSQIVNDFQKGDIAEGYSVSREKKESFPLTVTSAQKNPTAFYLCASSIGQGSYEQYFGPGTRLTVT.